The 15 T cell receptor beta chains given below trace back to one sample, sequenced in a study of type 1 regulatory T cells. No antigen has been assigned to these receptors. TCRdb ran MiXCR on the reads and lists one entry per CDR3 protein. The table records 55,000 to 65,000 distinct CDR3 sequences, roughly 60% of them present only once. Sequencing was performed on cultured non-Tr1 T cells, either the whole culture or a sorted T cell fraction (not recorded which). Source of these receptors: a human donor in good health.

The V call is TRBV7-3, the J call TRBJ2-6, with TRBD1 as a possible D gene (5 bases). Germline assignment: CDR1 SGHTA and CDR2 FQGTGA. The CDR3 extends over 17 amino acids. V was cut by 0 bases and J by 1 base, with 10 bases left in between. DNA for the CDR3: TGTGCCAGCAGCTTAACCTCGACAGCATCTGGGGCCAACGTCCTGACTTTC. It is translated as CASSLTSTASGANVLTF.

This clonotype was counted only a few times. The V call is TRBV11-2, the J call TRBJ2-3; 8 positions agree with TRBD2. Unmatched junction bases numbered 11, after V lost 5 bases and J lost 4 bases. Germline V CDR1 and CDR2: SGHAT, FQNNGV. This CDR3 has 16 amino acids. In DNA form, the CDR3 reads TGTGCCAGCAGCCGGATCTTCCCGGGAGGGGCAGATACGCAGTATTTT. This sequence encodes CASSRIFPGGADTQYF.

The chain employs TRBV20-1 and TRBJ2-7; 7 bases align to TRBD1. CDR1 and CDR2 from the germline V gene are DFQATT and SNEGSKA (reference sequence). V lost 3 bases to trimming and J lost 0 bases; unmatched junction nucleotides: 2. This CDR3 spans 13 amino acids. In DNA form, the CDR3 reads TGCAGTGCTAGGACAGGGCTCTCCTACGAGCAGTACTTC. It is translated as CSARTGLSYEQYF.

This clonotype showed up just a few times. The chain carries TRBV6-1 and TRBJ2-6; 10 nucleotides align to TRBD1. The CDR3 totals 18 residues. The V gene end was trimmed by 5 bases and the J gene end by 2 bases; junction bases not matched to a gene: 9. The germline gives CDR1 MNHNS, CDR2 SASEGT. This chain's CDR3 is CASSSRQGAAAGANVLTF. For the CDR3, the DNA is TGTGCCAGCAGTAGCCGACAGGGGGCAGCTGCTGGGGCCAACGTCCTGACTTTC.

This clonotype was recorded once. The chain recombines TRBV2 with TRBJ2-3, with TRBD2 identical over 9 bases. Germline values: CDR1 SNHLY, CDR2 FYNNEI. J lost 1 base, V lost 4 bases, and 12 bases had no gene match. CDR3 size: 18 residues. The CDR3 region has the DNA TGTGCCAGCAGTGGCTGGACTAGCGCGTGCTTGCGCACAGATACGCAGTATTTT. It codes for CASSGWTSACLRTDTQYF.

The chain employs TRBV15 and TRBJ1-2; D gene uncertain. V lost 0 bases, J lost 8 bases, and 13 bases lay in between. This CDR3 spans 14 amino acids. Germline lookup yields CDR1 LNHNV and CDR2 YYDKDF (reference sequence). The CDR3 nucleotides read TGTGCCACCAGCAGAGATCTACACGGAGACGGCTACACCTTC. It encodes CATSRDLHGDGYTF. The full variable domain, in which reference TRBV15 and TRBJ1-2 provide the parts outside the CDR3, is DAMVIQNPRYQVTQFGKPVTLSCSQTLNHNVMYWYQQKSSQAPKLLFHYYDKDFNNEADTPDNFQSRRPNTSFCFLDIRSPGLGDTAMYLCATSRDLHGDGYTFGSGTRLTVV.

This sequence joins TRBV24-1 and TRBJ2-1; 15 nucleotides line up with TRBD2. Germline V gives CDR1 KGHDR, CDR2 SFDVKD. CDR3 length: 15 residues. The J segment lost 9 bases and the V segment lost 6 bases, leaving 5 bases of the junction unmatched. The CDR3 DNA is TGTGCCACCAGTCTCGGGACTAGCGGGAGGACTGAGCAGTTCTTC. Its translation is CATSLGTSGRTEQFF.

The CDR3 DNA sequence: TGTGCCAGCAGCCGTTACGGATCAGGTCGGGAGCAGTACTTC. Protein sequence: CASSRYGSGREQYF. The chain links TRBV9 to TRBJ2-7, with D hard to call. CDR3 length equals 14 residues. V was pared by 4 bases and J by 7 bases, with 18 bases between. The germline V gene encodes CDR1 SGDLS and CDR2 YYNGEE.

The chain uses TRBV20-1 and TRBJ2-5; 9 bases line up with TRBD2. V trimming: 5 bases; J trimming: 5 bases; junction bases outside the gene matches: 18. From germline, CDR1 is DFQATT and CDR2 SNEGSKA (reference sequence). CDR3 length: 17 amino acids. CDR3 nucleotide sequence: TGCAGTGCTCAGCCCGTAACTAGCGGGCGTACCTTCGAGACCCAGTACTTC. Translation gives CSAQPVTSGRTFETQYF.

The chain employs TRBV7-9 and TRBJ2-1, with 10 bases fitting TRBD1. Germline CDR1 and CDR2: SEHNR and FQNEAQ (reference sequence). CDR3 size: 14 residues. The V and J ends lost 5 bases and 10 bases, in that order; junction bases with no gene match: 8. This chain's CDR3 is CASSAGQGLLEQFF. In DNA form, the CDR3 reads TGTGCCAGCAGCGCGGGACAGGGGTTATTGGAGCAGTTCTTC.

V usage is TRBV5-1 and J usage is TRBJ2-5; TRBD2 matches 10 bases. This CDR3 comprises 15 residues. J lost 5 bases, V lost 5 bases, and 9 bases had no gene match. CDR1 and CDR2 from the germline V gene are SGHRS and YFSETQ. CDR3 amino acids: CASSTLAGVVETQYF. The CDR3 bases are TGCGCCAGCAGTACTCTAGCGGGAGTTGTTGAGACCCAGTACTTC.

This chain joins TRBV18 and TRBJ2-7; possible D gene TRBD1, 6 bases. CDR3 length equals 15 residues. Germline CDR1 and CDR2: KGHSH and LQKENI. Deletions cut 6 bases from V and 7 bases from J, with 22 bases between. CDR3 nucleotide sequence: TGTGCCAGCTCCCCGGACAGTCGGGGCAAAGGAGAGCAGTACTTC. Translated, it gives CASSPDSRGKGEQYF.

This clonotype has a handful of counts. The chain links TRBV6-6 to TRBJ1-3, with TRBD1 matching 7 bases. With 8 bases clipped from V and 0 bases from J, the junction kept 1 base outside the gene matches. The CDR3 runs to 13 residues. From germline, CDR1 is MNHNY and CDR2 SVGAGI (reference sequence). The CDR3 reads CASDRDSGNTIYF. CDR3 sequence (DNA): TGTGCCAGCGACAGGGACTCTGGAAACACCATATATTTT.

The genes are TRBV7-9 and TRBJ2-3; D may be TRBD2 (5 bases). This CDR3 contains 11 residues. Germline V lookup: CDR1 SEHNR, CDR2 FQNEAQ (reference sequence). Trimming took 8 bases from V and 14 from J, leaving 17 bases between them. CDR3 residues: CASYGMQIRYF. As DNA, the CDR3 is TGTGCCAGCTACGGGATGCAGATCCGGTATTTT.

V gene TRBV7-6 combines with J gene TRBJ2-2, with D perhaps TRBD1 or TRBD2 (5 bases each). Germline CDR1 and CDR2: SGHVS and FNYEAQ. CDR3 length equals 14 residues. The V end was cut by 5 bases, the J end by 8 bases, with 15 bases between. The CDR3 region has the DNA TGTGCCAGCAGCGCCACCGGGGCTATAGGGGAGCTGTTTTTT. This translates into CASSATGAIGELFF.